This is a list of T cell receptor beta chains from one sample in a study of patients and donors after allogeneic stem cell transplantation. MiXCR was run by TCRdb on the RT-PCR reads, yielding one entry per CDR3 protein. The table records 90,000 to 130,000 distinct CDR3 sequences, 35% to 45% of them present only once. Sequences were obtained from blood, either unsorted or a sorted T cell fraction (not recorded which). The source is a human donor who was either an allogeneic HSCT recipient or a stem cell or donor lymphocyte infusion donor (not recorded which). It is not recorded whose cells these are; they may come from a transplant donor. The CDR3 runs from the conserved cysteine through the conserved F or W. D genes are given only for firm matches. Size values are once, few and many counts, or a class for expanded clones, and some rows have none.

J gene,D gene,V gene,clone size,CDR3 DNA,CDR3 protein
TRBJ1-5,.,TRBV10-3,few,TGTGCCATCAGTGAACCTCCGGCTAATCAGCCCCAGCATTTT,CAISEPPANQPQHF
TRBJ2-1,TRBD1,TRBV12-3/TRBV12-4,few,TGTGCCAGCAGTCCCACCTGGACAGGGGGAAATGAGCAGTTCTTC,CASSPTWTGGNEQFF
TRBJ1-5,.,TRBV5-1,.,TGCGCCAGCAGCTTGTCCGGTGGGCCCCGGAGAAGGGAGAGCAATCAGCCCCAGCATTTT,CASSLSGGPRRRESNQPQHF
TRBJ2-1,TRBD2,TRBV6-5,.,TGTGCCAGCAGTTACTCGAGTAGCGGGAGGGCCACGCTCGGTAATGAGCAGTTCTTC,CASSYSSSGRATLGNEQFF
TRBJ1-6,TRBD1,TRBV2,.,TGTGCCAGCAGGGGAGCCGGGACAGTGGGTTCACCCCTCCACTTT,CASRGAGTVGSPLHF
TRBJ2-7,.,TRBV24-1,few,TGTGCCACCAGTGATGCCAAACAGGGCCTGTCAGGGTCCTACGAGCAGTACTTC,CATSDAKQGLSGSYEQYF
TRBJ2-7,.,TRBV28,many,TGTGCCAGCAGTATAGGGGGGCCAAAAACCTACGAGCAGTACTTC,CASSIGGPKTYEQYF
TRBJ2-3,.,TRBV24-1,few,TGTGCCACCAGTGTTGCGGGGAGCAAGGATACGCAGTATTTT,CATSVAGSKDTQYF
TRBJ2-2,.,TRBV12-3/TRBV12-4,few,TGTGCCAGCAGTTTGTTTGGGACCGGGGAGCTGTTTTTT,CASSLFGTGELFF
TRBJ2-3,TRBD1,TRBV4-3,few,TGCGCCAGCAGCCTTGGACAGGGCACAGATACGCAGTATTTT,CASSLGQGTDTQYF
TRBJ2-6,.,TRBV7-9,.,TGTGCCAGCAGCCATCTGTTTGGGGCCAACGTCCTGACTTTC,CASSHLFGANVLTF
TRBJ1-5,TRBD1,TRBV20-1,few,TGCAGTGCTCGACAGGGGGGTAGCAATCAGCCCCAGCATTTT,CSARQGGSNQPQHF
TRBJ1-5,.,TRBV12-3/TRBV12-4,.,TGTGCCAGCAGTTTGGAACATGGGCTCGGCAATCAGCCCCAGCATTTT,CASSLEHGLGNQPQHF
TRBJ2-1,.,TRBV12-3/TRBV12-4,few,TGTGCCAGCAGTTTTTTCCGGCCCGGTACAGGAGGGAATGAGCAGTTCTTC,CASSFFRPGTGGNEQFF
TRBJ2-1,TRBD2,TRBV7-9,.,TGTGCCAGCAGCCTTGGACGTACTAGCGGGAGGGCCAGCTCCTACAATGAGCAGTTCTTC,CASSLGRTSGRASSYNEQFF
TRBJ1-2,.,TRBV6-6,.,TGTGCCAGCAGTTACAAGGACAGACACGACGGCTACACCTTC,CASSYKDRHDGYTF
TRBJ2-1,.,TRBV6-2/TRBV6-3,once,TGTGCCAGCAGTTACTGGCGGGACGGATACAATGAGCAGTTCTTC,CASSYWRDGYNEQFF
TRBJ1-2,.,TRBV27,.,TGTGCCAGCAGCCGTACAGGAAATGGCTACACCTTC,CASSRTGNGYTF
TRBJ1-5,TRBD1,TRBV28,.,TGTGCCAGCAGCTCCCGGACAGGCTATCAGCCCCAGCATTTT,CASSSRTGYQPQHF
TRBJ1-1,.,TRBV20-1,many,TGCAGTGCTAGAGGGGGGCAGTGGACTGAAGCTTTCTTT,CSARGGQWTEAFF
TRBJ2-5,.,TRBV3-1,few,TGTGCCAGCAGCCAAGTTTGGGGTAGCGAGACCCAGTACTTC,CASSQVWGSETQYF
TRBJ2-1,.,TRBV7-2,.,TGTGCCAGCAGCTTAGCGGAGGGGGCCACCTACAATGAGCAGTTCTTC,CASSLAEGATYNEQFF
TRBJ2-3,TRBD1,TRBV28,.,TGTGCCAGCAACGGACAGGGGTTTGATACGCAGTATTTT,CASNGQGFDTQYF
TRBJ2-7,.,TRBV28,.,TGTGCCAGCAGTTTACTCGGGCCTGAGCAGTACTTC,CASSLLGPEQYF
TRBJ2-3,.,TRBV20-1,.,TGCAGTGCTAGAGACTGGGACTCTCCGGAGGATACGCAGTATTTT,CSARDWDSPEDTQYF
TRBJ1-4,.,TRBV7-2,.,TGTGCCAGCAGCTTCGGCGATAGGATAATTGGTGAAAAACTGTTTTTT,CASSFGDRIIGEKLFF
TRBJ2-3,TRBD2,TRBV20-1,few,TGCAGTGCTCCCATGTTTCGACTAGCGGAGAGGGCACCAGATACGCAGTATTTT,CSAPMFRLAERAPDTQYF
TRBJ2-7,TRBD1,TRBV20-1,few,TGCAGTGCGCGAAAACCTACAGGGGACCACGAGCAGTACTTC,CSARKPTGDHEQYF
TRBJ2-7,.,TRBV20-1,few,TGCAGTGCTAGAGATCGGACTAGGGGGTTCTACGAGCAGTACTTC,CSARDRTRGFYEQYF
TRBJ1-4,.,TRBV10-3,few,TGTGCCATCAAGCCAGAGACTAATGAAAAACTGTTTTTT,CAIKPETNEKLFF
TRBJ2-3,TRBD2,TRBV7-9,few,TGTGCCAGCAGCCACGTAGTTCTAGCGGGATCAGATACGCAGTATTTT,CASSHVVLAGSDTQYF
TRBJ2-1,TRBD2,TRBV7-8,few,TGTGCCAGCACGCAACGCGCTTTCCCTAGCGGAGGTTACAATGAGCAGTTCTTC,CASTQRAFPSGGYNEQFF
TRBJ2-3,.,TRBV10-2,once,TGCGCCAGCAGAGGGGATAGCGCCACAGATACGCAGTATTTT,CASRGDSATDTQYF
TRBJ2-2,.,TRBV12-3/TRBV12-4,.,TGTGCCAGCAGTCTTACCCCAACAGCCTTCTTCACCGGGGAGCTGTTTTTT,CASSLTPTAFFTGELFF
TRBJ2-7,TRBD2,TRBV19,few,TGTGCCAGTAGTAGCGGGAGCACACTTTTGAACGAGCAGTACTTC,CASSSGSTLLNEQYF
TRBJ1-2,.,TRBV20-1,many,TGCAGTGCGGCAAGGGGGGACTATGGCTACACCTTC,CSAARGDYGYTF
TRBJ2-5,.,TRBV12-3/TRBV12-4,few,TGTGCCAGCAGTCCACGAGGCAGCGAGACCCAGTACTTC,CASSPRGSETQYF
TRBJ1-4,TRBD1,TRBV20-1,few,TGCAGTGCTCTCAGGGCACAGGGGGACGGAAAACTGTTTTTT,CSALRAQGDGKLFF
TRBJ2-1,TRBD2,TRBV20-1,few,TGCAGTGCCAACGACGCGCGACTAGCCACCAATGAGCAGTTCTTC,CSANDARLATNEQFF
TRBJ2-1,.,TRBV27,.,TGTGCCAGCAGTATAGCGCCCGGGACTCCAAGGAACAATGAGCAGTTCTTC,CASSIAPGTPRNNEQFF